The clone carrying this T cell receptor (beta chain) was counted a few times. Its antigen is not known. Uncontrolled infection, other autoimmune disease, pregnancy or lactation barred patients from enrollment. The PBMCs were sourced from fresh peripheral blood (more than 9 ml). The source of the sample is a study of T cells in Graves' hyperthyroidism and ophthalmopathy. Looking at the study overall: Peripheral blood was drawn at first diagnosis, prior to all treatment. Study-level points and caveats: In the blood, most expanded thyroid clonotypes above 0.001 appeared as well.

CDR3 length: 15 amino acids. V dropped 0 bases and J dropped 5 bases, with 14 bases sitting between them. CDR1 is MGHRA, CDR2 YSYEKL, per germline. TCR beta CDR3 regions were amplified from RNA transcripts. The HTBI primer set was used in a first-round RT-PCR of the TCR CDR3. TCRdb analysed the multiplex PCR reads with MiXCR anew, one entry per CDR3 protein. Among hundreds of thousands of distinct CDR3 sequences, about 14% were seen once, and the ten largest hold 10% to 13%. The specimen sequenced was blood. The sequence derives from a young woman with Graves' hyperthyroidism. J is TRBJ2-7 and V is TRBV4-1; the D gene is possibly TRBD1 (6 bases). This CDR3 reads CASSQDWTAGDEQYF. The CDR3 bases are TGCGCCAGCAGCCAAGACTGGACAGCAGGGGACGAGCAGTACTTC.